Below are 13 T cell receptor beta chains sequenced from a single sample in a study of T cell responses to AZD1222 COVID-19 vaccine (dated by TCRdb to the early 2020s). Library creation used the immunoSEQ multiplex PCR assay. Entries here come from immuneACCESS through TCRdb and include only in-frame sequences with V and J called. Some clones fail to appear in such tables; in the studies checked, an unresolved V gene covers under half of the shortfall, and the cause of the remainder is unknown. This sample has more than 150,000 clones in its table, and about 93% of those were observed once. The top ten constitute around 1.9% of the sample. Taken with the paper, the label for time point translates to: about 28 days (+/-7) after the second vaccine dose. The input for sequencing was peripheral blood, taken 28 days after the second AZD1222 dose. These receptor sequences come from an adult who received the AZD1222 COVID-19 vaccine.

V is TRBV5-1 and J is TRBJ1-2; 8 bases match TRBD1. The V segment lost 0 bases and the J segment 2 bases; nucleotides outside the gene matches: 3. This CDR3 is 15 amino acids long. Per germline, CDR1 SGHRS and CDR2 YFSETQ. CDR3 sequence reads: CASSLGTGPNYGYTF. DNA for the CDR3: TGCGCCAGCAGCTTGGGGACAGGGCCAAACTATGGCTACACCTTC.

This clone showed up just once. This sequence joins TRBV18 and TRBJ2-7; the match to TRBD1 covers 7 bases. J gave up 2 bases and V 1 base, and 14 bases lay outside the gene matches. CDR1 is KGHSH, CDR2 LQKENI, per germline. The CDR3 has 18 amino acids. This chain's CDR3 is CASSPRGDSDTRTYEQYF. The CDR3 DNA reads TGTGCCAGCTCACCACGTGGGGACAGCGACACGAGGACCTACGAGCAGTACTTC.

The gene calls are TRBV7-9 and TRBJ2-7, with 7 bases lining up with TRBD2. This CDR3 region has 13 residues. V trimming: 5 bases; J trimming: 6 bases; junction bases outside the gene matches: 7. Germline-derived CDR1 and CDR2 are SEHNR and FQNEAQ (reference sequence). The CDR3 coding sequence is TGTGCCAGCAGCCCGAGTAGGGAGGGCGAGCAGTACTTC. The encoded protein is CASSPSREGEQYF.

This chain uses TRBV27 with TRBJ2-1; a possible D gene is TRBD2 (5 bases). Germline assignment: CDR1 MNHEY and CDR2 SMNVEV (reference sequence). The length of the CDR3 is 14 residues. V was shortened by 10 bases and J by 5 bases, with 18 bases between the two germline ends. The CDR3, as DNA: TGTGCCACCCGAGTCGAGGGCGGACACAATGAGCAGTTCTTC. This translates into CATRVEGGHNEQFF.

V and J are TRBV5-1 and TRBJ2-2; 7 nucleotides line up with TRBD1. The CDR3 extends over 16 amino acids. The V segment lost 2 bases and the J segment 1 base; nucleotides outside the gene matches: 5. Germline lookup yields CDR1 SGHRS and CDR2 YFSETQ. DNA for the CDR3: TGCGCCAGCAGCTTACCGGGACAGCTGAACACCGGGGAGCTGTTTTTT. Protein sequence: CASSLPGQLNTGELFF.

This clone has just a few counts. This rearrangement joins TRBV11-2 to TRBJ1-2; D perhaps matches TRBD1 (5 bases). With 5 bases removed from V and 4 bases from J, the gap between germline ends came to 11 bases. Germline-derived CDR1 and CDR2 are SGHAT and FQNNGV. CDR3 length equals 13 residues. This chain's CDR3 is CASSTRQLYGYTF. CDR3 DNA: TGTGCCAGCAGCACCCGACAGCTCTATGGCTACACCTTC.

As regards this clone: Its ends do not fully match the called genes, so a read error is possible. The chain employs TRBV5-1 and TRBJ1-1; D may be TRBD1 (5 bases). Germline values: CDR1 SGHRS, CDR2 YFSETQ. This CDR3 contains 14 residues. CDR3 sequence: CASRLGRSNTEAFF. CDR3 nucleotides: TGCGCCAGCAGGTTGGGACGGTCGAACACTGAAGCTTTCTTT.

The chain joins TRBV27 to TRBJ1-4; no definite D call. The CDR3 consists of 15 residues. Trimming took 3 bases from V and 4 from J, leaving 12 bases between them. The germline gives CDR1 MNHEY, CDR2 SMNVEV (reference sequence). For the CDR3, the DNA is TGTGCCAGCAGTTTTAAACCAGCAATTAATGAAAAACTGTTTTTT. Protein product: CASSFKPAINEKLFF.

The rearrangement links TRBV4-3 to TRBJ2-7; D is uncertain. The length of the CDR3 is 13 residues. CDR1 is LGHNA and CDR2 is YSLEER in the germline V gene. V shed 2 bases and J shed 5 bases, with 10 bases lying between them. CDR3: CASSQIFPDEQYF. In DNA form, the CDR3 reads TGCGCCAGCAGCCAAATCTTCCCGGACGAGCAGTACTTC.

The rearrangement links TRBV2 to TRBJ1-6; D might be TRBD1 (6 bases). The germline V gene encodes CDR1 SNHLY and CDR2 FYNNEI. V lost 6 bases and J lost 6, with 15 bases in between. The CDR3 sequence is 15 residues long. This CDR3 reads CASRTGAGANSPLHF. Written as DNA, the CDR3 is TGTGCCAGCAGGACTGGGGCAGGGGCTAATTCACCCCTCCACTTT.

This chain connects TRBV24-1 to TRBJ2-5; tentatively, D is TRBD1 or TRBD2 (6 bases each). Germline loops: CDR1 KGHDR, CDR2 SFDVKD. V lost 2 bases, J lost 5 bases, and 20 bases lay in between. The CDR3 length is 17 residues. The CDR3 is CATSDSQGGRRSETQYF. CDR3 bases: TGTGCCACCAGTGATTCCCAAGGGGGGAGGAGGTCCGAGACCCAGTACTTC.

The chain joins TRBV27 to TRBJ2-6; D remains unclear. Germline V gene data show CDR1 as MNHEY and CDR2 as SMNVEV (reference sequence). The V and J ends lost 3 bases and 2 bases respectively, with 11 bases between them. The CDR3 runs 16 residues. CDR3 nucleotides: TGTGCCAGCAGTTTTCTACGTGAGACTGGGGCCAACGTCCTGACTTTC. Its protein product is CASSFLRETGANVLTF.

Here the CDR3 DNA reads TGTGCCAGCAGTTCCGGGCCGACCACAGATACGCAGTATTTT. Residues: CASSSGPTTDTQYF. The rearrangement uses TRBV28 and TRBJ2-3, with D uncertain. This CDR3 has 14 amino acids. V gave up 4 bases and J gave up 2 bases, with 10 bases separating them. Germline V CDR1 and CDR2: MDHEN, SYDVKM. Filled out from reference TRBV28 and TRBJ2-3, the complete variable domain reads DVKVTQSSRYLVKRTGEKVFLECVQDMDHENMFWYRQDPGLGLRLIYFSYDVKMKEKGDIPEGYSVSREKKERFSLILESASTNQTSMYLCASSSGPTTDTQYFGPGTRLTVL.